The clone carrying this T cell receptor beta chain was picked up a small number of times. These data come from a study of OX40 agonist ivuxolimab in advanced cancers. Measured with immunoSEQ multiplex PCR; TCRdb has only the in-frame clones, and not every one. The sample yields around 39,000 clones, more than 60% seen once. This CDR3 spans 15 amino acids. CDR1 is SGHDT and CDR2 is YYEEEE in the germline V gene. Deletions cut 2 bases from V and 8 bases from J, with 19 bases between. The sequenced sample was CD4+ or CD8+ T cells sorted from blood, obtained in a trial of the OX40 agonist ivuxolimab. The gene calls are TRBV5-6 and TRBJ1-1, with D maybe TRBD1 (5 bases). The clonotype was recovered from an adult with an advanced solid tumor such as melanoma, head and neck, liver or kidney cancer. CDR3 in DNA: TGTGCCAGCAGCTTCCCGGTAACAGGTACTGGGGAAGCTTTCTTT. Its translation is CASSFPVTGTGEAFF.